Described below is a single T cell receptor beta chain sequence and its context. The data were taken from a study of T-cell memory formation after mild COVID-19. TCRdb re-analysed the 5' RACE reads in MiXCR, keeping a single row per CDR3 protein. The sample consists of approximately 500,000 distinct CDR3 sequences, 20% to 30% of them appearing once. The sample comprised PBMCs or a T cell subset sorted from them (not recorded which). The TCR originated in an adult woman who had mild COVID-19 (a few samples of this study predate the infection). Cell type and time point are not known.

Here the CDR3 DNA reads TGCGCCAGCAGCTTGTCCGTCCTCGGGGAGACCCAGTACTTC. It yields the protein CASSLSVLGETQYF. The chain recombines TRBV5-1 with TRBJ2-5; D is uncertain. Germline V gene data show CDR1 as SGHRS and CDR2 as YFSETQ. The V end lost 1 base, the J end lost 5 bases, and 12 bases lay between the germline ends. The CDR3 is 14 amino acids.